These T cell receptor beta chains were read from a single sample in a study of cytomegalovirus exposure and HLA in healthy donors. Using immunoSEQ multiplex PCR, the repertoire was profiled, and TCRdb retains in-frame clones only, with some absent. The table includes 150,000 to 200,000 clones, roughly 86% detected once. Sequenced input: PBMCs. These receptor sequences come from a woman under 30 in good health and CMV-seropositive. Both conserved end residues are part of each CDR3. Fields, in order: D gene, J gene, clone size, V gene, CDR3 DNA, CDR3 protein. D genes are given only for firm matches. Clone sizes are given selectively: once, few, many, or a class where the clone is expanded.

TRBD1	TRBJ1-1	-	TRBV29-1	TGCAGCGCGGTATCACAGGGGATGAACACTGAAGCTTTCTTT	CSAVSQGMNTEAFF
-	TRBJ2-3	-	TRBV10-1	TGCGCCAGCAGTGAGTCGGGAGTTGGCACAGATACGCAGTATTTT	CASSESGVGTDTQYF
-	TRBJ2-7	-	TRBV28	TGTGCCAGCAGTGGTCCGGGACTGACTTGGCTCGAGCAGTACTTC	CASSGPGLTWLEQYF
-	TRBJ1-2	-	TRBV7-3	TGTGCCAGCAGCCCTACGGGTGTGGATGGCTACACCTTC	CASSPTGVDGYTF
TRBD1	TRBJ2-3	-	TRBV5-4	TGTGCCAGCAGCCCCAGGGGGCGCAACACAGATACGCAGTATTTT	CASSPRGRNTDTQYF
-	TRBJ2-3	once	TRBV7-2	TGTGCCAGCAGCTTATATCCACGGGAGAACATCACAGATACGCAGTATTTT	CASSLYPRENITDTQYF
-	TRBJ2-7	-	TRBV5-4	TGTGCCAGCAGCCTTGGTGTGGGGGCTAGCAACTACGAGCAGTACTTC	CASSLGVGASNYEQYF
-	TRBJ2-7	once	TRBV25-1	TGTGCCAGCAGTGAATATTTGGGGCAGGGGTCCGAGCAGTACTTC	CASSEYLGQGSEQYF
-	TRBJ2-5	once	TRBV6-1	TGTGCCAGCACCCGGACAGAAGAGACCCAGTACTTC	CASTRTEETQYF
TRBD1	TRBJ2-2	once	TRBV11-2	TGTGCCAGCAGCTTAGAACGACAGGGTGCCGGGGAGCTGTTTTTT	CASSLERQGAGELFF
-	TRBJ2-3	-	TRBV27	TGTGCCAGCAGTTTATTATGGGACGGGAGTGGCACAGATACGCAGTATTTT	CASSLLWDGSGTDTQYF
-	TRBJ2-3	-	TRBV6-5	TGTGCCAGCAGTTATTCGCGGCGCTACACAGATACGCAGTATTTT	CASSYSRRYTDTQYF
-	TRBJ2-7	-	TRBV7-9	TGTGCCAGCAGCTTAGCGTCAGGGGCGCTCTACGAGCAGTACTTC	CASSLASGALYEQYF
-	TRBJ2-7	-	TRBV28	TGTGCCAGCAAGGGCGGAGGGAGCTCCTACGAGCAGTACTTC	CASKGGGSSYEQYF
-	TRBJ2-7	-	TRBV14	TGTGCCAGCAGCCCCCAGGTTAATGGCTACGAGCAGTACTTC	CASSPQVNGYEQYF
-	TRBJ1-5	-	TRBV6-5	TGTGCCAGCCGGGGGGAAAATCAGCCCCAGCATTTT	CASRGENQPQHF
-	TRBJ1-1	-	TRBV5-1	TGCGCCAGCAGCTCTACCTCGGGGTTAGGCACTGAAGCTTTCTTT	CASSSTSGLGTEAFF
-	TRBJ2-7	-	TRBV27	TGTGCCAGCAGTCCCTTAGGACAGTCCTACGAGCAGTACTTC	CASSPLGQSYEQYF
-	TRBJ2-7	-	TRBV15	TGTGCCACCAGCCGAGCGGCAGGGCTTATCTACGAGCAGTACTTC	CATSRAAGLIYEQYF
-	TRBJ1-1	-	TRBV18	TGTGCCAGCTCACCACGGGGGGACACTGAAGCTTTCTTT	CASSPRGDTEAFF
-	TRBJ1-2	-	TRBV19	TGTGCCAGTAGTCGACAGCAAACTAACTATGGCTACACCTTC	CASSRQQTNYGYTF
-	TRBJ2-1	-	TRBV4-1	TGCGCCAGCAGCCAGGGGCGCTACTCCTACAATGAGCAGTTCTTC	CASSQGRYSYNEQFF
-	TRBJ2-5	few	TRBV6-6	TGTGCCAGCAGTAGAGACTTGGCTCTTGGGGAGACCCAGTACTTC	CASSRDLALGETQYF
-	TRBJ1-4	few	TRBV2	TGTGCCAGCTGCACAGAGATTAATGTTGAAAAACTGTTTTTT	CASCTEINVEKLFF
TRBD2	TRBJ2-3	-	TRBV5-1	TGCGCCAGCAGCTTTTTAGCGGGAGATAACACAGATACGCAGTATTTT	CASSFLAGDNTDTQYF
TRBD1	TRBJ1-4	-	TRBV5-1	TGCGCCAGCAGCTCGGCACGACTTGGGGGACAGGGGAGAAGGGTTAATGAAAAACTGTTTTTT	CASSSARLGGQGRRVNEKLFF